Included here is one T cell receptor beta chain sequence, with context. Donors were grouped by their self-reported clinical history. This sample was taken from a study of blood T cell repertoires in COVID-19. Sequencing used immunoSEQ multiplex PCR; TCRdb keeps in-frame clones, though not all of them. The sample includes 200,000 to 250,000 clones, 86% of them seen just once. This CDR3 region has 14 residues. Germline CDR1 reads SGHNT; CDR2 reads YENEEA. The V gene lost 5 bases and the J gene lost 1 base, with 11 bases spanning the gap. Input material: PBMCs or T cells enriched from blood (not recorded which). The clonotype was recovered from a woman aged 40-49 years with acute COVID-19. The J gene is TRBJ1-1, the V gene TRBV11-3, with D unresolved. CDR3 DNA sequence: TGTGCCAGCAGCCCGGGAGGCTGGAACACTGAAGCTTTCTTT. Amino acid sequence: CASSPGGWNTEAFF.